A single sample gave rise to the 22 T cell receptor beta chains below, sequenced in a study of blood T cell repertoires in COVID-19. Only in-frame clones appear in the TCRdb table, and some are missing; sequencing was by immunoSEQ multiplex PCR. This table holds 75,000 to 100,000 clones, approximately 78% found once. Sequences were obtained from peripheral blood. Source of these receptors: a human donor in a cohort sampled during active COVID-19.

This chain links TRBV29-1 with TRBJ1-2, with 8 bases fitting TRBD1. CDR1 is SQVTM, CDR2 ANQGSEA, per germline. Trimming cost V 4 bases and J 9 bases; bases outside gene matches: 7. This CDR3 contains 12 residues. The CDR3 region is CSVGTGQSSYTF. The DNA for the CDR3 is TGCAGCGTTGGGACAGGGCAGTCGAGCTACACCTTC.

This rearrangement joins TRBV7-9 to TRBJ2-5, with a weak D call TRBD2 (7 bases). The CDR3 runs 16 residues. CDR1 SEHNR and CDR2 FQNEAQ come from the germline V gene (reference sequence). Deletions cut 4 bases from V and 4 bases from J, with 19 bases between. This CDR3 is CASSYFTGGWGETQYF. CDR3 DNA sequence: TGTGCCAGCAGCTACTTCACGGGGGGCTGGGGAGAGACCCAGTACTTC.

The chain joins TRBV6-1 to TRBJ2-3; weak D call: TRBD1 (5 bases). V lost 1 base and J 9 bases, leaving 20 bases between the germline ends. CDR1 is MNHNS and CDR2 is SASEGT in the germline V gene. CDR3 length: 16 amino acids. This CDR3 reads CASSEELRTRGGTQYF. The CDR3 DNA is TGTGCCAGCAGTGAAGAGTTGCGGACAAGGGGTGGGACGCAGTATTTT.

The rearrangement links TRBV30 to TRBJ1-2, with TRBD1 identical over 11 bases. CDR1 is GTSNPN and CDR2 is SVGIG in the germline V gene (reference sequence). V shed 3 bases and J 12 bases; nucleotides not matched to a gene: 15. This CDR3 comprises 15 residues. CDR3: CAWSAQGTGGSGDTF. The CDR3 DNA follows: TGTGCCTGGAGCGCCCAAGGGACAGGGGGGTCGGGTGACACCTTC.

V usage is TRBV29-1 and J usage is TRBJ1-2, with 9 bases lining up with TRBD1. This CDR3 contains 14 residues. After removal of 6 bases from V and 3 bases from J, the junction contained 8 bases not matched to a gene. Per the germline V gene, CDR1 is SQVTM and CDR2 is ANQGSEA. The CDR3 loop is CSVTGTGSDYGYTF. As DNA, the CDR3 is TGCAGCGTAACCGGGACAGGGAGCGACTATGGCTACACCTTC.

The V and J genes are TRBV6-5 and TRBJ2-7; D is perhaps TRBD1 (6 bases). Looked up from germline, CDR1 is MNHEY and CDR2 is SVGAGI. Trimming left V 0 bases short and J 3 bases short, with 9 bases between. This CDR3 has 14 residues. The CDR3 DNA follows: TGTGCCAGCAGTTACTCACAGGGCCACTACGAGCAGTACTTC. The encoded protein is CASSYSQGHYEQYF.

The chain couples TRBV18 to TRBJ2-2; D might be TRBD1 (5 bases). This CDR3 is built from 15 residues. In germline, CDR1 is KGHSH, CDR2 LQKENI. V was pared by 9 bases and J by 0 bases, with 14 bases between. The CDR3 sequence: CARRPDIANTGELFF. The CDR3 region has the DNA TGTGCCAGACGGCCGGACATCGCGAACACCGGGGAGCTGTTTTTT.

The V call is TRBV7-9, the J call TRBJ2-3; D possibly corresponds to TRBD2 (6 bases). The CDR3 runs 16 residues. Trimming shortened V by 2 bases and J by 2 bases, and 14 bases separated the two germline ends. From germline, CDR1 is SEHNR and CDR2 FQNEAQ (reference sequence). For the CDR3, the DNA is TGTGCCAGCAGCTTAACCATGGCGCGGGACACAGATACGCAGTATTTT. Encoded protein: CASSLTMARDTDTQYF.

This chain uses TRBV6-2 or TRBV6-3 with TRBJ1-4; D is ambiguous. V lost 0 bases to trimming and J lost 10 bases, with 6 bases between them. Germline V gene lookup returns CDR1 MNHEY and CDR2 SVGEGT. This CDR3 region has 12 residues. CDR3: CASSYSFGKLFF. CDR3 sequence (DNA): TGTGCCAGCAGTTACTCGTTCGGAAAACTGTTTTTT.

The CDR3 region is CASSPRGPYNEQFF. For the CDR3, the DNA is TGTGCCAGCAGCCCCAGGGGTCCCTACAATGAGCAGTTCTTC. The rearrangement joins TRBV11-2 to TRBJ2-1; D is possibly TRBD1 (6 bases). Looked up from germline, CDR1 is SGHAT and CDR2 is FQNNGV. Trimming cost V 5 bases and J 2 bases, with 10 bases left between them. CDR3 length: 14 residues.

This chain joins TRBV7-9 and TRBJ2-5; no clear D. The CDR3 runs 13 residues. The germline V gene has CDR1 SEHNR and CDR2 FQNEAQ (reference sequence). V lost 7 bases and J lost 4, with 13 bases in between. The CDR3 here is CASTIGFGETQYF. The CDR3 nucleotides read TGTGCCAGCACGATCGGGTTTGGAGAGACCCAGTACTTC.

J is TRBJ2-1 and V is TRBV7-2; TRBD2 matches 11 bases. Germline V gene sequence: CDR1 SGHTA, CDR2 FQGNSA. There are 15 residues in the CDR3. The J segment lost 10 bases and the V segment lost 5 bases, leaving 10 bases of the junction unmatched. The CDR3 DNA reads TGTGCCAGCAGCCCGACTAGCGGGGCGGGTTTGGAGCAGTTCTTC. It codes for CASSPTSGAGLEQFF.

This chain uses TRBV7-2 with TRBJ2-1; D not certain. Per germline, CDR1 SGHTA and CDR2 FQGNSA. V gave up 1 base and J gave up 0 bases, with 7 bases separating them. This CDR3 region has 15 residues. CDR3 sequence reads: CASSLVRSSYNEQFF. The DNA of the CDR3 is TGTGCCAGCAGCTTAGTTAGGAGCTCCTACAATGAGCAGTTCTTC.

V usage is TRBV4-1 and J usage is TRBJ2-7; TRBD1 aligns across 8 bases. This CDR3 has 16 amino acids. Germline lookup yields CDR1 MGHRA and CDR2 YSYEKL. The junction had 7 bases not matched to a gene; V was cut back by 0 bases and J by 3 bases. The CDR3 protein is CASSQDPRQGFYEQYF. CDR3 DNA: TGCGCCAGCAGCCAAGATCCGAGACAGGGGTTCTACGAGCAGTACTTC.

This chain connects TRBV6-1 to TRBJ2-4; 9 bases agree with TRBD2. Unmatched junction bases numbered 6, after V lost 3 bases and J lost 0 bases. CDR3 length: 17 amino acids. Germline V lookup: CDR1 MNHNS, CDR2 SASEGT. This chain's CDR3 is CASSDHLAGIAKNIQYF. The CDR3 DNA follows: TGTGCCAGCAGTGACCATCTAGCGGGGATAGCCAAAAACATTCAGTACTTC.

This clone was detected only a few times. The J gene is TRBJ1-4, the V gene TRBV10-3, with unresolved D. V lost 8 bases and J lost 2, with 12 bases in between. This CDR3 has 14 amino acids. Per germline, CDR1 ENHRY and CDR2 SYGVKD. This CDR3 reads CAIRKAGTNEKLFF. Written as DNA, the CDR3 is TGTGCCATCCGGAAGGCGGGGACTAATGAAAAACTGTTTTTT.

The chain links TRBV5-1 to TRBJ1-2; 8 nucleotides align to TRBD1. The CDR3 contains 13 residues. The V gene's germline CDR1 is SGHRS and CDR2 YFSETQ. V shed 0 bases and J 7 bases; nucleotides not matched to a gene: 2. For the CDR3, the DNA is TGCGCCAGCAGCTTGGCAGGGGGCAGTGGCTACACCTTC. It yields the protein CASSLAGGSGYTF.

This clone is a singleton in its sample. As DNA, the CDR3 is TGCAGCGTTGCACAGGGTTCTAGTAGAGGCTACACCTTC. It yields the protein CSVAQGSSRGYTF. J is TRBJ1-2 and V is TRBV29-1; possibly TRBD1 for D (6 bases). Germline values: CDR1 SQVTM, CDR2 ANQGSEA. CDR3 length equals 13 residues. Trimming took off 4 bases at V and 8 bases at J, with 17 bases between the two ends.

About this clone itself: Other DNA sequences of this sample code for an identical CDR3. This chain uses TRBV29-1 with TRBJ1-2, with D possibly TRBD1 on 6 matching bases. V was cut by 2 bases and J by 8 bases, with 18 bases left in between. Germline V CDR1 and CDR2: SQVTM, ANQGSEA. CDR3 length: 14 residues. The CDR3 spells CSVERGRGMGGYTF. The CDR3 DNA reads as TGCAGCGTTGAAAGGGGGAGGGGGATGGGGGGCTACACCTTC.

The chain has TRBV5-1 and TRBJ1-1; weak D call: TRBD1 (6 bases). The germline gives CDR1 SGHRS, CDR2 YFSETQ. This CDR3 is 15 amino acids long. Trimming removed 1 base at V and 3 bases at J, with 13 bases between. CDR3 nucleotides: TGCGCCAGCAGCTTGCGGCGGGGGCTGGACACTGAAGCTTTCTTT. Translation: CASSLRRGLDTEAFF.

V and J are TRBV5-5 and TRBJ1-2; no definite D call. Between the trimmed V and J ends, which lost 4 bases and 3 bases, there was a span of 16 bases. The germline V gene has CDR1 SGHKS and CDR2 YYEKEE (reference sequence). This CDR3 is built from 15 residues. This CDR3 reads CASSPRRVLDYGYTF. CDR3 nucleotides: TGTGCCAGCAGCCCCCGGAGGGTACTAGACTATGGCTACACCTTC.

V is TRBV2 and J is TRBJ1-2; 7 bases line up with TRBD1. Germline V gene sequence: CDR1 SNHLY, CDR2 FYNNEI. This CDR3 is built from 15 residues. Trimming removed 3 bases from V and 7 bases from J; junction bases left unmatched: 11. The CDR3 nucleotides read TGTGCCAGCAGTGAGCTGACAGGGATCGCGGGTGGCTACACCTTC. Translated: CASSELTGIAGGYTF.